The 28 T cell receptor beta chains presented below share a single source sample, sequenced in a study of siplizumab effects on memory and regulatory T cells. The assay was immunoSEQ multiplex PCR, and TCRdb's table has in-frame clones only and misses some. The data hold 100,000 or so clones, with approximately 91% observed a single time. Sequencing was performed on CD4+ T cells sorted from blood. These receptors were obtained from a human donor in good health. Some clones in this sample may be carry-over from other donors' samples.

This sequence joins TRBV19 and TRBJ2-1; 9 positions agree with TRBD2. The V segment lost 10 bases and the J segment 8 bases; nucleotides outside the gene matches: 15. The CDR3 totals 15 residues. Germline values: CDR1 LNHDA, CDR2 SQIVND (reference sequence). CDR3 DNA: TGTGCCATCGCTTATAGCGGGAGTCTGTTTGATGAGCAGTTCTTC. Protein sequence: CAIAYSGSLFDEQFF.

The J gene is TRBJ2-2, the V gene TRBV29-1; 11 nucleotides line up with TRBD2. CDR1 is SQVTM and CDR2 is ANQGSEA in the germline V gene. This CDR3 is 15 amino acids long. V was pared by 4 bases and J by 7 bases, with 8 bases of the junction left unmatched. The CDR3 here is CSVGTSGHRDGELFF. CDR3 in DNA: TGCAGCGTTGGGACTAGCGGGCACCGAGACGGGGAGCTGTTTTTT.

The gene calls are TRBV20-1 and TRBJ2-7; no firm D call. Germline V gene sequence: CDR1 DFQATT, CDR2 SNEGSKA (reference sequence). Between the trimmed V and J ends, which lost 3 bases and 5 bases, there was a span of 5 bases. The CDR3 has 10 amino acids. The CDR3 region has the DNA TGCAGTGCTAGGTTGCACGAGCAGTACTTC. Translated, it gives CSARLHEQYF.

The chain uses TRBV4-1 and TRBJ2-2, with 9 bases identical to TRBD1. Germline CDR1 reads MGHRA; CDR2 reads YSYEKL. The CDR3 totals 19 residues. V trimming: 7 bases; J trimming: 3 bases; junction bases outside the gene matches: 18. In DNA, the CDR3 is TGCGCCAGCATTTCAAGGGTGGGACAGGGCTTGAAGGACACCGGGGAGCTGTTTTTT. Its protein is CASISRVGQGLKDTGELFF.

The rearrangement links TRBV27 to TRBJ1-2; the D is unclear. Germline CDR1 is MNHEY and CDR2 is SMNVEV (reference sequence). The CDR3 contains 14 residues. With 2 bases removed from V and 8 bases from J, the gap between germline ends came to 15 bases. The CDR3 loop is CASSLGRHGGGYTF. CDR3 DNA: TGTGCCAGCAGTTTAGGGCGCCACGGTGGGGGCTACACCTTC.

This clone was recorded a few times. The CDR3 coding sequence is TGTGCCAGCAGCGTCAATAGCGGGGCCAACAATGAGCAGTTCTTC. Protein sequence: CASSVNSGANNEQFF. This sequence joins TRBV9 and TRBJ2-1; TRBD2 matches 8 bases. The ends lost 2 bases at V and 5 bases at J; junction bases unmatched: 6. This CDR3 region has 15 residues. The germline V gene encodes CDR1 SGDLS and CDR2 YYNGEE. The full variable domain, completed using reference TRBV9 and TRBJ2-1, is DSGVTQTPKHLITATGQRVTLRCSPRSGDLSVYWYQQSLDQGLQFLIQYYNGEERAKGNILERFSAQQFPDLHSELNLSSLELGDSALYFCASSVNSGANNEQFFGPGTRLTVL.

The rearrangement joins TRBV7-6 to TRBJ2-2, with 7 positions matching TRBD2. The V segment lost 1 base and the J segment 7 bases; nucleotides outside the gene matches: 12. Germline V gene lookup returns CDR1 SGHVS and CDR2 FNYEAQ. CDR3 size: 17 residues. The CDR3 DNA is TGTGCCAGCAGCTTAGGGGGGAGCGGGATACTGAGCGGGGAGCTGTTTTTT. Amino acid sequence: CASSLGGSGILSGELFF.

This chain joins TRBV10-3 and TRBJ1-1, with D perhaps TRBD1 (6 bases). The V end was cut by 4 bases, the J end by 0 bases, with 12 bases between. CDR1 is ENHRY, CDR2 SYGVKD, per germline. The CDR3 sequence is 15 residues long. The CDR3 nucleotides read TGTGCCATCAGTGGACAGGTAGGGATGAACACTGAAGCTTTCTTT. This encodes CAISGQVGMNTEAFF.

The chain links TRBV15 to TRBJ2-7, with D perhaps TRBD2 (6 bases). The germline gives CDR1 LNHNV, CDR2 YYDKDF (reference sequence). The CDR3 runs to 15 residues. Between the trimmed V and J ends, which lost 3 bases and 4 bases, there was a span of 16 bases. The CDR3 region is CATSRRGREFYEQYF. In nucleotides, the CDR3 is TGTGCCACCAGCAGGCGGGGCAGGGAGTTTTACGAGCAGTACTTC.

The chain recombines TRBV28 with TRBJ1-6; 9 nucleotides match TRBD1. The germline V gene encodes CDR1 MDHEN and CDR2 SYDVKM. This CDR3 has 16 residues. Trimming cost V 8 bases and J 1 base; bases outside gene matches: 6. CDR3 nucleotide sequence: TGTGCCAGCGGGACAGGGTTAAGGTCCTATAATTCACCCCTCCACTTT. Its protein product is CASGTGLRSYNSPLHF.

The chain couples TRBV9 to TRBJ2-1; TRBD2 aligns across 11 bases. CDR1 is SGDLS, CDR2 YYNGEE, per germline. CDR3 length: 15 residues. With V trimmed by 3 bases and J by 5 bases, 4 bases remained unmatched. In DNA, the CDR3 is TGTGCCAGCAGCGCAGGGACTAGCGGCAACAATGAGCAGTTCTTC. It encodes CASSAGTSGNNEQFF.

This chain links TRBV19 with TRBJ2-1; 13 bases fit TRBD2. Trimming cost V 4 bases and J 9 bases; bases outside gene matches: 9. Germline V gene data show CDR1 as LNHDA and CDR2 as SQIVND (reference sequence). This CDR3 has 16 residues. The CDR3 bases are TGTGCCAGTAGTACCGCCCGGACTAGCGGGAGAGGTGAGCAGTTCTTC. Translated, it gives CASSTARTSGRGEQFF.

The chain links TRBV6-5 to TRBJ1-5; the D is unclear. Germline V gives CDR1 MNHEY, CDR2 SVGAGI. The germline V and J ends were trimmed by 4 bases and 4 bases, with 8 bases remaining between them. The CDR3 extends over 13 amino acids. CDR3 loop: CASSSQNNQPQHF. The CDR3 DNA follows: TGTGCCAGCAGTTCACAAAATAATCAGCCCCAGCATTTT.

The chain links TRBV13 to TRBJ2-3; D remains ambiguous. Trimming pared 1 base from V and 4 bases from J, leaving 12 bases between. Germline V gives CDR1 PRHDT, CDR2 FYEKMQ (reference sequence). CDR3 length: 15 residues. The CDR3 region is CASSLAVGKADTQYF. The CDR3 DNA reads as TGTGCCAGCAGCTTAGCTGTGGGAAAAGCAGATACGCAGTATTTT.

The J gene is TRBJ1-2, the V gene TRBV5-1, with D perhaps TRBD1 (6 bases). The V gene lost 0 bases and the J gene lost 7 bases, with 16 bases spanning the gap. This CDR3 spans 15 amino acids. Germline assignment: CDR1 SGHRS and CDR2 YFSETQ. CDR3 sequence (DNA): TGCGCCAGCAGCTTGGCGCTCGGGGGCCGGGGTGGCTACACCTTC. The encoded protein is CASSLALGGRGGYTF.

The chain uses TRBV5-1 and TRBJ2-4; 8 bases line up with TRBD2. This CDR3 comprises 20 residues. The ends lost 3 bases at V and 0 bases at J; junction bases unmatched: 17. Germline V gene sequence: CDR1 SGHRS, CDR2 YFSETQ. This CDR3 is CASSYDTSGRASLAKNIQYF. As DNA, the CDR3 is TGCGCCAGCAGCTATGATACTAGCGGTAGAGCGTCACTAGCCAAAAACATTCAGTACTTC. The entire variable domain, with the rest obtained from reference TRBV5-1 and TRBJ2-4, is as follows: KAGVTQTPRYLIKTRGQQVTLSCSPISGHRSVSWYQQTPGQGLQFLFEYFSETQRNKGNFPGRFSGRQFSNSRSEMNVSTLELGDSALYLCASSYDTSGRASLAKNIQYFGAGTRLSVL.

The rearrangement uses TRBV28 and TRBJ2-3; possibly TRBD2 for D (6 bases). Germline V gene lookup returns CDR1 MDHEN and CDR2 SYDVKM. The CDR3 runs to 13 residues. Trimming took off 8 bases at V and 4 bases at J, with 13 bases between the two ends. The CDR3 coding sequence is TGTGCCAGCGTGTCGGGAGTCTCAGATACGCAGTATTTT. Amino acid sequence: CASVSGVSDTQYF.

The J gene is TRBJ2-7, the V gene TRBV5-1, with D possibly matching TRBD1 (6 bases). The germline gives CDR1 SGHRS, CDR2 YFSETQ. The CDR3 has 15 amino acids. Between the trimmed V and J ends, which lost 0 bases and 2 bases, there was a span of 12 bases. In DNA form, the CDR3 reads TGCGCCAGCAGCTTGGGTGGCAGGGGTACCTACGAGCAGTACTTC. Amino acids: CASSLGGRGTYEQYF.

The V and J genes are TRBV28 and TRBJ1-5; D uncertain. Germline-derived CDR1 and CDR2 are MDHEN and SYDVKM. The length of the CDR3 is 14 residues. The V and J ends lost 5 bases and 6 bases respectively, with 14 bases between them. The CDR3 bases are TGTGCCAGCAGTCATCCGGCCCGAGGTCAGCCCCAGCATTTT. Translated: CASSHPARGQPQHF. Full variable domain (remainder filled in from reference TRBV28 and TRBJ1-5): DVKVTQSSRYLVKRTGEKVFLECVQDMDHENMFWYRQDPGLGLRLIYFSYDVKMKEKGDIPEGYSVSREKKERFSLILESASTNQTSMYLCASSHPARGQPQHFGDGTRLSIL.

The J gene is TRBJ2-3, the V gene TRBV7-2; 13 bases are shared with TRBD2. The CDR3 is 16 amino acids. CDR1 SGHTA and CDR2 FQGNSA come from the germline V gene. V lost 1 base to trimming and J lost 4 bases; unmatched junction nucleotides: 2. The CDR3 sequence: CASSLGTSGRADTQYF. In nucleotides, the CDR3 is TGTGCCAGCAGCTTAGGGACTAGCGGGAGAGCAGATACGCAGTATTTT.

This clone was picked up a small number of times. The chain uses TRBV18 and TRBJ1-1; D is perhaps TRBD1 (6 bases). Germline V gene sequence: CDR1 KGHSH, CDR2 LQKENI. This CDR3 is 16 amino acids long. The V end lost 6 bases, the J end lost 1 base, and 18 bases lay between the germline ends. The CDR3 is CASSLNPGTTNTEAFF. The CDR3 DNA follows: TGTGCCAGCTCGCTCAATCCCGGGACAACGAACACTGAAGCTTTCTTT.

The V and J genes are TRBV11-3 and TRBJ2-7, with TRBD2 matching 12 bases. Germline CDR1 and CDR2: SGHNT and YENEEA. CDR3 size: 15 residues. V trimming: 1 base; J trimming: 5 bases; junction bases outside the gene matches: 3. The CDR3 is CASSLGRLAGDEQYF. The DNA of the CDR3 is TGTGCCAGCAGCTTAGGGAGACTAGCGGGAGACGAGCAGTACTTC.

This clone was detected only once. The junction and the germline gene differ at one end; a read error may be behind it. The chain combines TRBV2 with TRBJ2-2, with a possible D match to TRBD2 (6 bases). CDR1 SNHLY and CDR2 FYNNEI come from the germline V gene. The CDR3 has 16 residues. DNA for the CDR3: TGTACCAGCAAACTGGGACCGGGGGAGAACACCGGGGAGCTGTTTTTT. Encoded protein: CTSKLGPGENTGELFF.

The CDR3 region has the DNA TGTGCCAGCAGTTTTGATCAGGGACGCGTGACTGAAGCTTTCTTT. This gives the protein CASSFDQGRVTEAFF. The V call is TRBV27, the J call TRBJ1-1, with D possibly matching TRBD1 (5 bases). Trimming removed 3 bases at V and 5 bases at J, with 16 bases between. This CDR3 spans 15 amino acids. Germline-derived CDR1 and CDR2 are MNHEY and SMNVEV (reference sequence).

This clone has more than one count but fewer than ten. V gene TRBV30 combines with J gene TRBJ1-5, with 9 positions matching TRBD1. V lost 3 bases and J lost 1; bases outside the gene matches: 4. This CDR3 comprises 15 residues. CDR1 is GTSNPN, CDR2 SVGIG, per germline (reference sequence). The CDR3 nucleotides are TGTGCCTGGAGAGGACAGGGGTTGAGCAATCAGCCCCAGCATTTT. Amino acid sequence: CAWRGQGLSNQPQHF.

This clone occurred once. The chain has TRBV10-3 and TRBJ2-7; 8 nucleotides match TRBD2. With V trimmed by 0 bases and J by 3 bases, 4 bases remained unmatched. The length of the CDR3 is 15 residues. Germline loops: CDR1 ENHRY, CDR2 SYGVKD. The CDR3 here is CAISESLAEGYEQYF. In DNA, the CDR3 is TGTGCCATCAGTGAGTCACTAGCGGAGGGCTACGAGCAGTACTTC.

The V gene is TRBV30, the J gene TRBJ1-2; D is ambiguous. V dropped 1 base and J dropped 8 bases, with 8 bases sitting between them. The CDR3 is made up of 11 amino acids. Germline assignment: CDR1 GTSNPN and CDR2 SVGIG (reference sequence). CDR3 in DNA: TGTGCCTGGAGTGACAGAGGCGGCTACACCTTC. Its protein product is CAWSDRGGYTF.

The J gene is TRBJ2-3, the V gene TRBV9, with D uncertain. The CDR3 covers 17 residues. Trimming stripped 0 bases from V and 2 bases from J, with 16 bases between. Germline V gives CDR1 SGDLS, CDR2 YYNGEE. The chain's CDR3 is CASSVGPRLVYTDTQYF. The CDR3 nucleotides read TGTGCCAGCAGCGTAGGCCCACGGTTGGTCTACACAGATACGCAGTATTTT.